Listed below are T cell receptor beta chains from one sample, sequenced in a study of vaccination effects on CD4 cells after COVID-19. Antigen specificity for these receptors is unknown. The protocol was immunoSEQ multiplex PCR, while the TCRdb copy is restricted to in-frame clones and leaves out a portion. The sample gives tens of thousands of clones, more than 60% of which show up once; more than 2% is in the top ten. The specimen comprised CD4+ T cells from PBMCs cultured without peptide, sampled after COVID-19 vaccination. These receptors all come from a human donor who received a COVID-19 vaccine. Both conserved end residues are part of each CDR3. The D gene is left open where the match is weak. Rows may omit the clone size; those that give it use once, few, many or a size class.

DNA,CDR3,D,size,V,J
TGTGCCAGCAGTGACCCAGAGAAGAATGAAAAACTGTTTTTT,CASSDPEKNEKLFF,NA,NA,TRBV6-1,TRBJ1-4
TGTGCCAGTAGTCCCGGGACGTCGTATGGCTACACCTTC,CASSPGTSYGYTF,NA,once,TRBV19,TRBJ1-2
TGTGCCAGCAGTGATAACAGGGATAGCACTGAAGCTTTCTTT,CASSDNRDSTEAFF,NA,NA,TRBV11-1,TRBJ1-1
TGTGCCAGCAGCATACAGGACTCCGGGGAGCTGTTTTTT,CASSIQDSGELFF,NA,once,TRBV6-4,TRBJ2-2
TGCGCCAGCAGCTTGGGTCTCCGCCAAGAGACCCAGTACTTC,CASSLGLRQETQYF,NA,once,TRBV5-1,TRBJ2-5
TGTGCCAGCAGACAGACACAGGGCTATAATTCACCCCTCCACTTT,CASRQTQGYNSPLHF,NA,NA,TRBV7-8,TRBJ1-6
TGTGCCAGCAAGGGGGGGGGTAACATTCAGTACTTC,CASKGGGNIQYF,NA,NA,TRBV6-5,TRBJ2-4
TGTGCCAGCAGCCCGAGGGTGGCGCGGACCGGGGAGCTGTTTTTT,CASSPRVARTGELFF,NA,NA,TRBV6-6,TRBJ2-2
TGTGCCAGCAGTCTAAGGGTCCGGGGGAACCAAGAGACCCAGTACTTC,CASSLRVRGNQETQYF,NA,NA,TRBV3-1/TRBV3-2,TRBJ2-5
TGTGCCACCAGTGTCCCCGTGGGGACAGGAGGTGAAGGCGGGGAGCTGTTTTTT,CATSVPVGTGGEGGELFF,TRBD1,NA,TRBV24-1,TRBJ2-2
TGTGCCAGCAGCCTCGGACAGAACTATGGCTACACCTTC,CASSLGQNYGYTF,NA,NA,TRBV7-2,TRBJ1-2
TGTGCCAGCAGCCTGACAGGGGATGGAAACACCATATATTTT,CASSLTGDGNTIYF,TRBD1,NA,TRBV3-1/TRBV3-2,TRBJ1-3
TGTGCCAGCAGGAAGAGGGGGTATAATTCACCCCTCCACTTT,CASRKRGYNSPLHF,NA,NA,TRBV6-5,TRBJ1-6
TGTGCCACCAGTGCGGCGAGACTCTCCACAGATACGCAGTATTTT,CATSAARLSTDTQYF,NA,NA,TRBV24-1,TRBJ2-3
TGTGCCAGTAGTTCTAACACATATGGCTACACCTTC,CASSSNTYGYTF,NA,NA,TRBV19,TRBJ1-2
TGTGCCATCAGCGAGAGTCCTCGGAATGGAAACACCATATATTTT,CAISESPRNGNTIYF,NA,once,TRBV10-3,TRBJ1-3
TGTGCCACCAGTGGGCGGGTAAACACTGAAGCTTTCTTT,CATSGRVNTEAFF,NA,NA,TRBV24-1,TRBJ1-1
TGCGCCAGCAGCTCGGGGACAGGGCCTAATCTCTGGTCAGATACGCAGTATTTT,CASSSGTGPNLWSDTQYF,TRBD1,NA,TRBV5-1,TRBJ2-3
TGTGCCAGCTTGGGCAGGGAGTACACCGGGGAGCTGTTTTTT,CASLGREYTGELFF,NA,NA,TRBV2,TRBJ2-2